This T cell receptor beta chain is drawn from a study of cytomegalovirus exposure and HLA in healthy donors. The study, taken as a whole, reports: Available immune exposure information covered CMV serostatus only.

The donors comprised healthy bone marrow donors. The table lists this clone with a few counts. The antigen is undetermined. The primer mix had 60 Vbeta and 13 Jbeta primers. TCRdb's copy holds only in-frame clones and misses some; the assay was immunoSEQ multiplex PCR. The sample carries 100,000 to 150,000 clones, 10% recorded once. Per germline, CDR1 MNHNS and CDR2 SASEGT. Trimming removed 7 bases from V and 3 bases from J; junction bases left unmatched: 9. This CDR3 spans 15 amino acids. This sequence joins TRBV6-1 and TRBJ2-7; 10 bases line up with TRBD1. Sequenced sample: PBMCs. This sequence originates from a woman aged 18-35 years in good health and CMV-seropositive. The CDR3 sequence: CASILTGTGDYEQYF. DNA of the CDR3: TGTGCCAGCATCCTGACCGGGACAGGGGACTACGAGCAGTACTTC.